Below, 15 T cell receptor beta chains from the same sample are listed, as sequenced in a study of T cells in localized non-small cell lung cancer. Sequencing used immunoSEQ multiplex PCR; TCRdb keeps in-frame clones, though not all of them. The table has roughly 1,300 clones, approximately 25% seen once; the top ten hold around 15%. The material sequenced was lung tumor tissue, taken before any cancer treatment. All receptors come from a male donor at least 60 years old with stage I squamous cell lung carcinoma.

V is TRBV11-3 and J is TRBJ1-5; D is unresolved. Looked up from germline, CDR1 is SGHNT and CDR2 is YENEEA. There are 14 residues in the CDR3. V gave up 5 bases and J gave up 3 bases, with 11 bases separating them. CDR3 amino acids: CASSSFRFNQPQHF. Written as DNA, the CDR3 is TGTGCCAGCAGCAGCTTCAGATTCAATCAGCCCCAGCATTTT.

The V call is TRBV18, the J call TRBJ2-3; D remains unclear. V was cut by 0 bases and J by 5 bases, with 3 bases left in between. In germline, CDR1 is KGHSH, CDR2 LQKENI. The CDR3 length is 12 residues. CDR3 in DNA: TGTGCCAGCTCACCACCGTTAGATACGCAGTATTTT. Translating gives CASSPPLDTQYF.

V is TRBV7-1 and J is TRBJ2-2, with D tentatively TRBD1 (6 bases). TRBV7-1 is identified as an open reading frame with a role that is uncertain. The CDR3 covers 15 residues. The V end was cut by 4 bases, the J end by 6 bases, with 15 bases between. CDR3 DNA sequence: TGTGCCAGCAGCTTGAAAACGGCAGGGGCCGGGGAGCTGTTTTTT. Its translation: CASSLKTAGAGELFF.

This clone turned up a few times. The chain carries TRBV6-8 and TRBJ1-5; no clear D. The germline V gene has CDR1 MNHGY and CDR2 SAAAGT. The V end was cut by 0 bases, the J end by 7 bases, with 13 bases between. The CDR3 length is 15 residues. The CDR3 nucleotides read TGTGCCAGCAGTTACTCCCCTGGGATGGGCCAGCCCCAGCATTTT. Translation: CASSYSPGMGQPQHF.

This clone was detected once. The V gene is TRBV11-3, the J gene TRBJ2-3; 9 positions match TRBD2. Per the germline V gene, CDR1 is SGHNT and CDR2 is YENEEA. The CDR3 is made up of 16 amino acids. V shed 5 bases, J shed 7 bases, and the junction held 13 bases outside the gene matches. CDR3 coding DNA: TGTGCCAGCAGCCCGGCCGGCGGGAGGGTTTCGAATACGCAGTATTTT. It codes for CASSPAGGRVSNTQYF.

This clone is medium-sized within its sample. V is TRBV6-8 and J is TRBJ1-2, with 11 nucleotides matching TRBD1. This CDR3 is 16 amino acids long. Trimming at V came to 3 bases and at J to 4 bases, leaving 7 bases not matched to a gene. Germline-derived CDR1 and CDR2 are MNHGY and SAAAGT. The CDR3 nucleotides are TGTGCCAGCAGTTATAGGACAGGGGGCGCGCCCTATGGCTACACCTTC. It specifies CASSYRTGGAPYGYTF.

The chain uses TRBV6-8 and TRBJ2-1; 7 bases fit TRBD2. The germline CDR1 and CDR2 sequences are MNHGY and SAAAGT. After removal of 5 bases from V and 2 bases from J, the junction contained 6 bases not matched to a gene. The CDR3 contains 15 residues. CDR3 sequence (DNA): TGTGCCAGCAGTAAAAGCGGGGAGCCCTACAATGAGCAGTTCTTC. This sequence encodes CASSKSGEPYNEQFF.

This chain's CDR3 is CASSNWAGQGVYGYTF. CDR3 sequence (DNA): TGTGCCAGCAGTAACTGGGCAGGACAGGGAGTGTATGGCTACACCTTC. The chain is built from TRBV6-8 and TRBJ1-2, with 8 bases aligning to TRBD1. Germline V gene sequence: CDR1 MNHGY, CDR2 SAAAGT. V was clipped by 5 bases and J by 5 bases; unmatched bases: 13. CDR3 size: 16 residues.

This clone appeared a few times. This sequence joins TRBV6-8 and TRBJ2-7; possibly TRBD1 for D (5 bases). V lost 2 bases, J lost 2 bases, and 16 bases lay in between. Germline assignment: CDR1 MNHGY and CDR2 SAAAGT. The CDR3 totals 16 residues. The CDR3 DNA reads as TGTGCCAGCAGTTACCTCAGTAGACAGTTAACCTACGAGCAGTACTTC. It codes for CASSYLSRQLTYEQYF.

The V call is TRBV11-3, the J call TRBJ1-1; no definite D call. V lost 3 bases to trimming and J lost 0 bases, with 8 bases between them. Germline CDR1 is SGHNT and CDR2 is YENEEA. The CDR3 has 14 residues. In nucleotides, the CDR3 is TGTGCCAGCAGCTTCGCCCGGCTGAACACTGAAGCTTTCTTT. Translated: CASSFARLNTEAFF.

This clone is judged medium-sized. V is TRBV9 and J is TRBJ1-1; D not certain. V lost 5 bases and J lost 1, with 9 bases in between. The CDR3 runs 13 residues. The germline V gene has CDR1 SGDLS and CDR2 YYNGEE. As DNA, the CDR3 is TGTGCCAGCAGGCAAGGAGAGAACACTGAAGCTTTCTTT. Residues: CASRQGENTEAFF.

CDR3 amino acids: CASSGQTGADTQYF. The DNA of the CDR3 is TGTGCCAGCAGTGGACAGACAGGGGCAGATACGCAGTATTTT. J is TRBJ2-3 and V is TRBV6-8, with 8 positions matching TRBD1. CDR1 is MNHGY and CDR2 is SAAAGT in the germline V gene. V trimming: 5 bases; J trimming: 4 bases; junction bases outside the gene matches: 5. The CDR3 has 14 amino acids.

By sample share, this clone is medium-sized. The V call is TRBV11-3, the J call TRBJ2-7; the D gene is possibly TRBD2 (6 bases). This CDR3 comprises 16 residues. The germline V gene has CDR1 SGHNT and CDR2 YENEEA. V lost 5 bases to trimming and J lost 3 bases, with 20 bases between them. CDR3 residues: CASSPPYGGTNYEQYF. CDR3 nucleotide sequence: TGTGCCAGCAGCCCTCCTTACGGGGGAACAAACTACGAGCAGTACTTC.

J is TRBJ1-3 and V is TRBV6-8; 7 nucleotides line up with TRBD1. The CDR3 length is 13 residues. V lost 6 bases to trimming and J lost 6 bases; unmatched junction nucleotides: 5. The germline gives CDR1 MNHGY, CDR2 SAAAGT. DNA of the CDR3: TGTGCCAGCAGCGACAGGGAGGAAAACACCATATATTTT. Translated: CASSDREENTIYF.

The gene calls are TRBV9 and TRBJ1-3; D unresolved. V was trimmed by 4 bases and J by 4 bases, leaving 12 bases between them. The germline V gene encodes CDR1 SGDLS and CDR2 YYNGEE. The CDR3 consists of 14 residues. The CDR3 DNA is TGTGCCAGCAGCTTATACATCGCCGGAAACACCATATATTTT. This codes for CASSLYIAGNTIYF.